The rows below give T cell receptor beta chains drawn from one sample of a study of graft-versus-host responses after intestinal transplantation. Assay used: immunoSEQ multiplex PCR; TCRdb lists only in-frame clones, some missing. The sample lists 20,000 to 25,000 clones, roughly 30% occurring once. Sequencing used alloreactive CD8+ T cells from a mixed lymphocyte reaction culture, obtained before intestinal transplant. The receptor set was obtained from a human patient who received an intestinal transplant. Each CDR3 is given with its conserved first and last residue. D genes are given only for firm matches. Clone sizes are given selectively: once, few, many, or a class where the clone is expanded.

D gene	J gene	V gene	clone size	CDR3 protein	CDR3 DNA
NA	TRBJ1-2	TRBV7-9	NA	CASSRVGWDYGYTF	TGTGCCAGCAGCCGAGTGGGGTGGGACTATGGCTACACCTTC
TRBD1	TRBJ2-7	TRBV4-2	NA	CASSQGQGAGYEQYF	TGTGCCAGCAGCCAAGGGCAGGGGGCGGGTTACGAGCAGTACTTC
NA	TRBJ2-5	TRBV4-3	once	CASSQVAGVQETQYF	TGCGCCAGCAGCCAAGTTGCAGGGGTCCAAGAGACCCAGTACTTC
NA	TRBJ2-1	TRBV6-5	medium-sized	CASSYGNNEQFF	TGTGCCAGCAGTTACGGTAACAATGAGCAGTTCTTC
NA	TRBJ2-7	TRBV12-5	NA	CASGFFYEQYF	TGTGCTAGTGGTTTTTTCTACGAGCAGTACTTC
NA	TRBJ1-6	TRBV6-1	NA	CASSFETDNSPLHF	TGTGCCAGCAGTTTCGAGACAGACAATTCACCCCTCCACTTT
TRBD1	TRBJ2-7	TRBV6-1	NA	CAISESRQGLTPYEQYF	TGTGCCATCAGTGAGTCGAGACAGGGCCTAACTCCCTACGAGCAGTACTTC
NA	TRBJ2-3	TRBV6-6	NA	CASSYSVADTQYF	TGTGCCAGCAGTTACTCGGTCGCAGATACGCAGTATTTT
TRBD1	TRBJ1-2	TRBV27	NA	CASSSLDRVGYGYTF	TGTGCCAGCAGTTCCTTGGACAGGGTTGGCTATGGCTACACCTTC
NA	TRBJ2-7	TRBV6-9	NA	CASSHGLEQYF	TGTGCCAGCAGTCACGGCCTCGAGCAGTACTTC
NA	TRBJ2-7	TRBV19	medium-sized	CASSIDPAAYEQYF	TGTGCCAGTAGTATAGACCCCGCGGCCTACGAGCAGTACTTC
NA	TRBJ2-1	TRBV7-9	few	CASSFGSSYNEQFF	TGTGCCAGCAGCTTTGGGTCATCCTACAATGAGCAGTTCTTC
NA	TRBJ1-5	TRBV27	NA	CASSFWGGEPQHF	TGTGCCAGCAGTTTTTGGGGAGGGGAGCCCCAGCATTTT
NA	TRBJ2-2	TRBV7-6	NA	CASSLGLAGELFF	TGTGCCAGCAGCTTGGGATTAGCCGGGGAGCTGTTTTTT
TRBD1	TRBJ1-6	TRBV13	few	CASSLAAEDRGGSPLHF	TGTGCCAGCAGCTTAGCCGCGGAGGACAGGGGAGGATCACCCCTCCACTTT
NA	TRBJ2-7	TRBV6-5	large	CASSTGGVEQYF	TGTGCCAGCAGTACAGGGGGGGTCGAGCAGTACTTC
NA	TRBJ2-5	TRBV9	NA	CASSSPYGGAETQYF	TGTGCCAGCAGCTCCCCCTATGGGGGGGCGGAGACCCAGTACTTC
NA	TRBJ1-2	TRBV10-2	medium-sized	CASSEGYDYGYTF	TGCGCCAGCAGTGAGGGTTATGACTATGGCTACACCTTC
TRBD1	TRBJ2-7	TRBV11-2	NA	CASSLGDRHEQYF	TGTGCCAGCAGCTTAGGGGACAGGCACGAGCAGTACTTC
NA	TRBJ2-7	TRBV28	NA	CASSLVYDRAYEQYF	TGTGCCAGCAGTTTGGTTTACGACAGAGCCTACGAGCAGTACTTC
NA	TRBJ1-1	TRBV19	once	CASSIIGGLNTEAFF	TGTGCCAGTAGTATAATTGGGGGGCTGAACACTGAAGCTTTCTTT
NA	TRBJ2-1	TRBV5-1	NA	CASSGTEDNEQFF	TGCGCCAGCAGCGGTACAGAAGACAATGAGCAGTTCTTC
NA	TRBJ2-2	TRBV6-5	NA	CASSYSDATGELFF	TGTGCCAGCAGTTACAGCGATGCCACCGGGGAGCTGTTTTTT
NA	TRBJ2-5	TRBV10-3	few	CAISEYDTQETQYF	TGTGCCATCAGTGAGTACGACACACAAGAGACCCAGTACTTC
TRBD2	TRBJ2-3	TRBV7-6	few	CASSFSGGPGDTQYF	TGTGCCAGCAGCTTTTCGGGGGGGCCCGGAGATACGCAGTATTTT
NA	TRBJ2-5	TRBV19	NA	CASSIWIGETQYF	TGTGCCAGTAGTATTTGGATCGGTGAGACCCAGTACTTC
TRBD1	TRBJ2-7	TRBV30	NA	CAWDSYTYEQYF	TGTGCTTGGGACAGTTATACCTACGAGCAGTACTTC
NA	TRBJ2-5	TRBV11-3	few	CASSLTGEETQYF	TGTGCCAGCAGCTTAACAGGCGAAGAGACCCAGTACTTC